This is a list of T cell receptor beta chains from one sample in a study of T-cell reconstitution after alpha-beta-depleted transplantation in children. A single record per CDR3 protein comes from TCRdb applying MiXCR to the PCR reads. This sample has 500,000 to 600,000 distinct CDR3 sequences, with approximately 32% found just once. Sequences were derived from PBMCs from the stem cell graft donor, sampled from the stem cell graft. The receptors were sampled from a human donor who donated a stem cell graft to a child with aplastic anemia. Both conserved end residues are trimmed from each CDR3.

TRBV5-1,ASSLAGSRSGDTQY
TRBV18,ASSAPGLADQF
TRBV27,ASSDLALSSYNEQF
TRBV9,ASSEGLADTDTQY
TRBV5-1,ASSLSGAPTDTQY
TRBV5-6,ASSRLAGGEQF
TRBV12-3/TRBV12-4,ASSLYRGTEAF
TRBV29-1,SAGLRNTGELF
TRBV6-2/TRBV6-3,ASSYLRAVRAKNIQY
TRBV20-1,SASGGALRETQY
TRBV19,ASTTAQGLGHEQY
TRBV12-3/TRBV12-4,ASSLTGLTEAF
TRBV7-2,ASSPHRGSGELF
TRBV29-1,SVEDGTSDTQY
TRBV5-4,ASSLWRAGINTDTQY
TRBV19,ASSMERDGDEQF
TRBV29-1,SARQGSYNEQF
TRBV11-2,ASSFGLAGYNEQF
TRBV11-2,ASSSDITGNEQF
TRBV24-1,ATSDSTANEQF
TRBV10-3,AISRKGSYNSPLH
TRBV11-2,ASSIPSGQGAGANVLT
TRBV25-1,ASSEGWLAGEETQY
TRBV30,AWKVAGGYNEQF
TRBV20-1,SARATSGIKYEQY
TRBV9,ASSVVPGAVTEAF
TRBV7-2,ASSLGVAGRQETQY
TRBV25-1,ASRGTEAGGYT
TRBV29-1,SVEEPNEKLF
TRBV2,ASSPTFSGELF
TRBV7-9,ASTSSLLGAADTQY